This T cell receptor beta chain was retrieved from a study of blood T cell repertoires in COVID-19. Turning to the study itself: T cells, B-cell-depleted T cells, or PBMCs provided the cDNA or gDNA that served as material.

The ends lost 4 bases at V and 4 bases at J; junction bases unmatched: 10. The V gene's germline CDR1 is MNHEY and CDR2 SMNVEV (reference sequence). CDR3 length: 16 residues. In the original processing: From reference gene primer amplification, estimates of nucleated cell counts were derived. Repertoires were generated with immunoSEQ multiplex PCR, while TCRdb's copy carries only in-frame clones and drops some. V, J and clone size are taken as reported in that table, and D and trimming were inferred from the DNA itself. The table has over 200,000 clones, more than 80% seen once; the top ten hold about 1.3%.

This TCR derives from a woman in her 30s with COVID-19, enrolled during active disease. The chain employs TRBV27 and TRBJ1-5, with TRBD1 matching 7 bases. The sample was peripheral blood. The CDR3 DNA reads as TGTGCCAGCAGTTCAGTGACAGGGACAGTAAATCAGCCCCAGCATTTT. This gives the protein CASSSVTGTVNQPQHF.